The TCR beta chain described here comes from a study of tumor-infiltrating lymphocytes in primary liver carcinoma. Study-level results: Pairs of tumor regions overlapped more than tumor-adjacent and tumor-blood pairs did.

The source material, 20-30 mg of unsorted bulk tissue, was used to co-extract RNA and DNA. Patients carried chronic HBV infection without prior treatment. Constant-region priming of 500 to 550 ng total RNA yielded TCR beta cDNA. Researchers made the TCR beta libraries by running three nested multiplex PCR rounds with slightly modified ARM-PCR. TRBV1-TRBV30 forward primers and a C-beta reverse primer were used in the first two PCR rounds, which each ran for about 10 cycles. MiXCR, applied by TCRdb to the multiplex PCR reads, yields one record per CDR3 protein. Here the sample spans about 200,000 distinct CDR3 sequences, around 81% being singletons. Losses at the gene ends were 1 base for V and 5 bases for J; bases not matched to a gene: 2. Per the germline V gene, CDR1 is SGHRS and CDR2 is YFSETQ. The CDR3 contains 13 residues. This clonotype was detected many times. Its matching antigen is unknown.

The sequencing input was tumor tissue from primary liver carcinoma. This clonotype was obtained from a man aged 40-49 years with primary liver carcinoma and hepatitis B virus infection. V and J are TRBV5-1 and TRBJ1-1; 7 nucleotides match TRBD1. DNA for the CDR3: TGCGCCAGCAGCTTGAGGGGACAGACTGAAGCTTTCTTT. Protein sequence: CASSLRGQTEAFF. The whole variable domain, remainder taken from reference TRBV5-1 and TRBJ1-1, is KAGVTQTPRYLIKTRGQQVTLSCSPISGHRSVSWYQQTPGQGLQFLFEYFSETQRNKGNFPGRFSGRQFSNSRSEMNVSTLELGDSALYLCASSLRGQTEAFFGQGTRLTVV.